The source of this TCR beta chain is a study of cytomegalovirus exposure and HLA in healthy donors. The PCR made use of 60 Vbeta and 13 Jbeta primers. Generated by immunoSEQ multiplex PCR, the TCRdb table keeps only in-frame clones and is missing some. The table includes 55,000 to 75,000 clones, about 63% detected once. This clone was seen just once. Germline CDR1 reads LNHDA; CDR2 reads SQIVND (reference sequence). V lost 5 bases, J lost 5 bases, and 10 bases stayed unmatched. The CDR3 runs 15 residues. The sequenced sample was PBMCs. This chain joins TRBV19 and TRBJ2-5; 8 positions match TRBD1. The sequence came from a man aged 35-49 years in good health and CMV-seropositive. The CDR3 sequence is CASSATGAARETQYF. CDR3 DNA sequence: TGTGCCAGTAGTGCGACAGGGGCGGCGCGGGAGACCCAGTACTTC.